The rows below give T cell receptor beta chains drawn from one sample of a study of T-cell memory formation after mild COVID-19. A single record per CDR3 protein comes from TCRdb applying MiXCR to the 5' RACE reads. The data show 100,000 to 150,000 distinct CDR3 sequences, with roughly 6% seen just once and roughly 2% held by the top ten. Sequencing input: PBMCs or a T cell subset sorted from them (not recorded which). The source is an adult woman who had mild COVID-19 (a few samples of this study predate the infection). Cell type and time point are not known. Both conserved end residues are part of each CDR3. The order of the fields is D gene, J gene, clone size, V gene, CDR3 protein, CDR3 DNA. A D gene is named only where the DNA matches it firmly. The listing skips clone size in some rows; elsewhere it reads once, few, many or a size class.

>.|TRBJ2-3|.|TRBV24-1
CATSDSLEAAQYF
TGTGCCACCAGTGATTCGCTGGAGGCCGCGCAGTATTTT
>.|TRBJ2-3|.|TRBV5-5
CASTPQGIEDTQYF
TGTGCCAGCACCCCGCAGGGAATTGAAGATACGCAGTATTTT
>.|TRBJ1-1|many|TRBV12-3/TRBV12-4
CASTLGTANTEAFF
TGTGCCAGCACCCTAGGGACGGCGAACACTGAAGCTTTCTTT
>.|TRBJ1-4|.|TRBV27
CASSLFTRGEKLFF
TGTGCCAGCAGTTTGTTTACCCGGGGTGAAAAACTGTTTTTT
>.|TRBJ1-4|few|TRBV20-1
CSASLGVLSEKLFF
TGCAGTGCTAGTTTAGGGGTTTTGAGTGAAAAACTGTTTTTT
>TRBD1|TRBJ1-1|few|TRBV7-9
CASSLLRRGQGSTEAFF
TGTGCCAGCAGCTTACTAAGGCGAGGACAGGGCTCCACTGAAGCTTTCTTT
>TRBD1|TRBJ1-1|few|TRBV6-2/TRBV6-3
CASSGPGGQVYNTEAFF
TGTGCCAGCAGTGGTCCCGGAGGACAGGTGTATAACACTGAAGCTTTCTTT
>.|TRBJ2-3|many|TRBV12-3/TRBV12-4
CASSQTDTQYF
TGTGCCAGCAGCCAAACAGATACGCAGTATTTT
>.|TRBJ1-1|many|TRBV5-1
CASSSLFGTEAFF
TGCGCCAGCAGCTCACTGTTCGGCACTGAAGCTTTCTTT
>.|TRBJ2-7|many|TRBV12-3/TRBV12-4
CASSQRGSDEQYF
TGTGCCAGCAGCCAGCGTGGGTCCGACGAGCAGTACTTC
>.|TRBJ1-1|.|TRBV7-3
CASSLTGQTNTEAFF
TGTGCCAGCAGCTTAACAGGCCAAACGAACACTGAAGCTTTCTTT
>TRBD2|TRBJ2-1|.|TRBV5-1
CASSLERGVNNEQFF
TGCGCCAGCAGCTTGGAGCGGGGGGTGAACAATGAGCAGTTCTTC
>.|TRBJ2-5|few|TRBV6-5
CASSSNTGTQYF
TGTGCCAGCAGTTCAAACACGGGGACCCAGTACTTC
>.|TRBJ2-6|few|TRBV15
CATSRHYSGANVLTF
TGTGCCACCAGCAGACACTACTCTGGGGCCAACGTCCTGACTTTC
>.|TRBJ1-5|.|TRBV19
CASRRYSNQPQHF
TGTGCCAGTAGACGATATAGCAATCAGCCCCAGCATTTT
>.|TRBJ2-3|few|TRBV11-2
CASSTWPDTQYF
TGTGCCAGCAGCACCTGGCCAGATACGCAGTATTTT
>.|TRBJ1-4|many|TRBV20-1
CSARDPRPTNEKLFF
TGCAGTGCTAGAGACCCAAGACCAACTAATGAAAAACTGTTTTTT
>.|TRBJ1-1|few|TRBV7-3
CASSQTGGFRAFF
TGTGCCAGCAGCCAAACAGGTGGTTTTCGAGCTTTCTTT
>.|TRBJ1-1|many|TRBV15
CATSRAMRRGGEAFF
TGTGCCACCAGCAGAGCGATGAGGAGGGGAGGTGAAGCTTTCTTT
>.|TRBJ2-5|many|TRBV2
CASSEGETQYF
TGTGCCAGCAGTGAAGGGGAGACCCAGTACTTC
>TRBD1|TRBJ2-3|few|TRBV15
CATSRERDSLKRSTDTQYF
TGTGCCACCAGCAGAGAGAGGGACAGCCTTAAGAGATCCACAGATACGCAGTATTTT
>.|TRBJ2-1|many|TRBV5-1
CASSTSLAYNEQFF
TGCGCCAGCAGCACTAGTTTGGCCTACAATGAGCAGTTCTTC
>TRBD2|TRBJ2-1|few|TRBV20-1
CSARVGGRAFSYNEQFF
TGCAGTGCTAGAGTGGGCGGGAGGGCCTTTTCCTACAATGAGCAGTTCTTC
>.|TRBJ2-4|.|TRBV3-1
CASSPRQVIAKNIQYF
TGTGCCAGCAGCCCCCGACAGGTTATAGCCAAAAACATTCAGTACTTC
>TRBD2|TRBJ2-1|.|TRBV29-1
CSVEDRSGSYNEQFF
TGCAGCGTTGAAGATAGGAGCGGGAGCTACAATGAGCAGTTCTTC
>.|TRBJ2-6|.|TRBV20-1
CSARVSGSGANVLTF
TGCAGTGCTAGAGTTTCAGGGTCTGGGGCCAACGTCCTGACTTTC
>TRBD2|TRBJ2-7|many|TRBV5-1
CASSVGLAGMQYF
TGCGCCAGCAGCGTCGGACTAGCGGGGATGCAGTACTTC
>TRBD2|TRBJ2-1|.|TRBV20-1
CSAREGGNEQFF
TGCAGTGCTAGAGAGGGGGGGAATGAGCAGTTCTTC
>TRBD1|TRBJ1-6|.|TRBV27
CASSLSIGQGPLRSYNSPLHF
TGTGCCAGCAGTTTATCGATCGGACAGGGGCCTCTCCGCTCCTATAATTCACCCCTCCACTTT
>.|TRBJ2-3|few|TRBV20-1
CSARDLQWATSTDTQYF
TGCAGTGCTAGAGATCTCCAATGGGCGACGAGCACAGATACGCAGTATTTT
>.|TRBJ2-7|few|TRBV7-2
CASSLVLATQYF
TGTGCCAGCAGCTTAGTTTTGGCGACGCAGTACTTC
>.|TRBJ1-1|few|TRBV18
CASSPSRYSGDTEAFF
TGTGCCAGCTCCCCCAGTCGATACAGCGGGGACACTGAAGCTTTCTTT
>.|TRBJ2-7|few|TRBV3-1
CASSQVCLRHYEQYF
TGTGCCAGCAGCCAAGTGTGTCTGAGACACTACGAGCAGTACTTC
>.|TRBJ1-1|many|TRBV20-1
CSARDGAGGYLGFF
TGCAGTGCTAGAGATGGGGCAGGTGGCTATCTCGGGTTCTTT
>.|TRBJ1-6|few|TRBV9
CASSVEPQPPLHF
TGTGCCAGCAGCGTAGAGCCCCAGCCACCCCTCCACTTT
>.|TRBJ2-7|many|TRBV7-8
CASSWTVYYEQYF
TGTGCCAGCAGCTGGACAGTATACTACGAGCAGTACTTC
>TRBD1|TRBJ1-5|.|TRBV6-1
CASNLRQGSNQPQHF
TGTGCCAGCAACCTACGACAGGGCAGCAATCAGCCCCAGCATTTT
>.|TRBJ2-3|few|TRBV5-1
CASTDGGSTDTQYF
TGCGCCAGCACCGATGGGGGAAGCACAGATACGCAGTATTTT
>TRBD1|TRBJ2-1|.|TRBV5-6
CASSLAGTGHYNEQFF
TGTGCCAGCAGCTTGGCCGGGACAGGGCATTACAATGAGCAGTTCTTC
>.|TRBJ1-2|few|TRBV29-1
CSVDGAQAVSLYGYTF
TGCAGCGTTGATGGGGCTCAGGCAGTTAGCCTCTATGGCTACACCTTC
>TRBD2|TRBJ2-5|.|TRBV4-2
CASSQGLAQETQYF
TGTGCCAGCAGCCAAGGACTAGCTCAAGAGACCCAGTACTTC
>TRBD2|TRBJ2-1|.|TRBV7-2
CASSFGGGLAGGRGEQFF
TGTGCCAGCAGCTTCGGAGGGGGACTAGCGGGAGGGCGTGGTGAGCAGTTCTTC
>TRBD2|TRBJ2-5|many|TRBV5-6
CASSPPGAGGPETQYF
TGTGCCAGCAGCCCCCCAGGTGCGGGGGGGCCAGAGACCCAGTACTTC
>TRBD2|TRBJ2-7|many|TRBV20-1
CSARNSGAGYEQYF
TGCAGTGCTAGAAATAGCGGGGCCGGATACGAGCAGTACTTC
>.|TRBJ2-7|few|TRBV28
CASSSGTPQGEQYF
TGTGCCAGCAGTTCCGGGACCCCCCAAGGGGAGCAGTACTTC
>.|TRBJ1-4|.|TRBV27
CASSTQAPLSLLFNEKLFF
TGTGCCAGCAGTACACAGGCTCCTCTCTCTCTCTTATTTAATGAAAAACTGTTTTTT
>.|TRBJ1-4|few|TRBV20-1
CSARSLNEKLFF
TGCAGTGCTAGGAGTCTTAATGAAAAACTGTTTTTT
>TRBD1|TRBJ1-1|.|TRBV12-3/TRBV12-4
CASSSRDRRRNTEAFF
TGTGCCAGCAGTTCCCGGGACAGGCGTAGGAACACTGAAGCTTTCTTT
>.|TRBJ1-5|.|TRBV7-2
CASSLGRNNQPQHF
TGTGCCAGCAGCCTGGGACGGAACAATCAGCCCCAGCATTTT
>.|TRBJ2-5|many|TRBV6-1
CASSEIPGTQKETQYF
TGTGCCAGCAGTGAAATACCCGGGACGCAAAAGGAGACCCAGTACTTC
>.|TRBJ1-1|few|TRBV18
CASSPLEGANTEAFF
TGTGCCAGCTCACCCCTCGAGGGCGCCAACACTGAAGCTTTCTTT
>.|TRBJ2-2|few|TRBV18
CASSPPLTGELFF
TGTGCCAGCTCACCACCGTTAACCGGGGAGCTGTTTTTT
>.|TRBJ1-1|few|TRBV5-4
CASSWMGREAEAFF
TGTGCCAGCAGCTGGATGGGACGTGAGGCAGAAGCTTTCTTT
>.|TRBJ2-1|few|TRBV21-1
CPGRWVIYNEQFF
TGTCCAGGGCGTTGGGTAATTTACAATGAGCAGTTCTTC